At least ten counts were recorded for the clone carrying this T cell receptor beta chain. What it recognizes is unknown. The use of a sample-barcoded 5' primer and a J-beta primer mix characterized a second PCR of roughly 6 to 11 cycles. Tagging of each cDNA molecule was performed by a template-switch adaptor with 12 random nucleotides. Via MiXCR, TCRdb re-called the 5' RACE reads, giving one row per CDR3 protein. The sample records some 700,000 distinct CDR3 sequences, about 20% being singletons. The sample originates from a study of blood T cells in healthy people across ages. The CDR3 covers 15 residues. V lost 4 bases to trimming and J lost 7 bases; unmatched junction nucleotides: 12. CDR1 and CDR2 from the germline V gene are MNHEY and SVGAGI. Study-level results: Leaving the PBMCs unsorted stopped any conclusive comparison of naive versus antigen-experienced cells. Naive CD4+ cell counts and diversity both ran higher in long-lived than in aged donors.

This receptor was obtained from a man aged 65 to 85 in good health. The chain has TRBV6-5 and TRBJ2-5; 7 nucleotides agree with TRBD2. The specimen was blood. In DNA, the CDR3 is TGTGCCAGCAGTTTGGAAGGAGGGAGGGTGGGGACCCAGTACTTC. Amino acid sequence: CASSLEGGRVGTQYF.